These T cell receptor beta chains were read from a single sample in a study of T cells in localized non-small cell lung cancer. Sequencing used immunoSEQ multiplex PCR; TCRdb keeps in-frame clones, though not all of them. The sample contains more than 70,000 clones, about four fifths of which appear only once. The starting material was peripheral blood, obtained before any cancer treatment. The origin of the receptors is a man between 40 and 70 years old with stage I lung adenocarcinoma. Each CDR3 is given with its conserved first and last residue.

length: 14
V: TRBV15
J: TRBJ1-4
CDR3: CATSRGDSNEKLFF

length: 16
V: TRBV6-5
J: TRBJ2-2
CDR3: CASSYPTGGVTGELFF

length: 16
V: TRBV15
J: TRBJ2-5
CDR3: CATSSLDKHLEETQYF

length: 15
V: TRBV6-1
J: TRBJ2-3
CDR3: CASCPEERGTDTQYF

length: 13
V: TRBV15
J: TRBJ2-1
CDR3: CATNLAGYNEQFF

length: 13
V: TRBV2
J: TRBJ2-1
CDR3: CASSEYGGLEQFF

length: 15
V: TRBV29-1
J: TRBJ2-5
CDR3: CSVDVTSGTAGTQYF

length: 15
V: TRBV6-6
J: TRBJ2-3
CDR3: CASSYSTGGEDTQYF

length: 15
V: TRBV2
J: TRBJ1-3
CDR3: CASSERDLSGNTIYF

length: 16
V: TRBV6-5
J: TRBJ2-5
CDR3: CASSYSGWQPQETQYF

length: 16
V: TRBV5-1
J: TRBJ1-1
CDR3: CASSKRSGAGNTEAFF

length: 15
V: TRBV6-5
J: TRBJ2-6
CDR3: CASSYSTGGANVLTF

length: 12
V: TRBV10-3
J: TRBJ1-1
CDR3: CAISEGIGEAFF

length: 13
V: TRBV19
J: TRBJ2-7
CDR3: CASSILSWGEQYF

length: 12
V: TRBV2
J: TRBJ2-2
CDR3: CASRRHTGELFF

length: 14
V: TRBV5-1
J: TRBJ2-7
CDR3: CASSPTQGSGEQYF

length: 14
V: TRBV7-3
J: TRBJ2-3
CDR3: CASSLGLAGTTQYF

length: 16
V: TRBV9
J: TRBJ2-1
CDR3: CASSVDGSGEYNEQFF

length: 19
V: TRBV27
J: TRBJ2-6
CDR3: CASSPLGTGKAGGANVLTF

length: 15
V: TRBV18
J: TRBJ2-5
CDR3: CASSPPDRNQETQYF

length: 12
V: TRBV7-9
J: TRBJ2-7
CDR3: CASSLLSSEQYF

length: 11
V: TRBV30
J: TRBJ2-5
CDR3: CAWTQGGTQYF

length: 13
V: TRBV27
J: TRBJ2-4
CDR3: CASNRDRGGIQYF

length: 18
V: TRBV7-9
J: TRBJ1-1
CDR3: CASSLGLGGTGSNTEAFF

length: 14
V: TRBV29-1
J: TRBJ2-3
CDR3: CSVDRREGADTQYF

length: 16
V: TRBV6-6
J: TRBJ1-4
CDR3: CASSYTGQGDNEKLFF

length: 15
V: TRBV28
J: TRBJ2-3
CDR3: CASSFPQQSTDTQYF

length: 15
V: TRBV28
J: TRBJ1-5
CDR3: CASSSPGTGRQPQHF

length: 14
V: TRBV5-1
J: TRBJ2-7
CDR3: CASSGLGGSYEQYF

length: 12
V: TRBV5-1
J: TRBJ1-1
CDR3: CASSSGGTEAFF

length: 13
V: TRBV5-6
J: TRBJ1-5
CDR3: CASSPGHNQPQHF

length: 15
V: TRBV15
J: TRBJ1-4
CDR3: CATSGYRGWDEKLFF

length: 14
V: TRBV7-3
J: TRBJ2-5
CDR3: CASSPGLDTETQYF

length: 13
V: TRBV6-6
J: TRBJ1-4
CDR3: CARLPATNEKLFF

length: 12
V: TRBV28
J: TRBJ2-7
CDR3: CASSRLIYEQYF

length: 15
V: TRBV27
J: TRBJ2-5
CDR3: CASNSQGPGGETQYF

length: 16
V: TRBV7-9
J: TRBJ2-3
CDR3: CASSSPGGRGADTQYF

length: 17
V: TRBV14
J: TRBJ1-4
CDR3: CASSHRTGATTNEKLFF

length: 14
V: TRBV14
J: TRBJ1-1
CDR3: CASSQEGGGTEAFF

length: 14
V: TRBV7-6
J: TRBJ2-7
CDR3: CASSLMGQSREQYF

length: 13
V: TRBV19
J: TRBJ1-4
CDR3: CASSIVTAEKLFF

length: 17
V: TRBV10-2
J: TRBJ2-1
CDR3: CASSELYQQGSHNEQFF

length: 15
V: TRBV19
J: TRBJ2-5
CDR3: CASSMDKQGEETQYF

length: 16
V: TRBV27
J: TRBJ2-1
CDR3: CASSLGQVPSYNEQFF

length: 14
V: TRBV7-2
J: TRBJ2-7
CDR3: CASRGNSGPYEQYF

length: 11
V: TRBV19
J: TRBJ1-1
CDR3: CASSIAGEAFF

length: 13
V: TRBV6-1
J: TRBJ1-4
CDR3: CASGERGNEKLFF

length: 15
V: TRBV5-1
J: TRBJ1-1
CDR3: CASSLAQGFGTEAFF

length: 15
V: TRBV19
J: TRBJ1-2
CDR3: CASSIGQGGFAGYTF

length: 15
V: TRBV28
J: TRBJ1-2
CDR3: CASARGDLFNYGYTF